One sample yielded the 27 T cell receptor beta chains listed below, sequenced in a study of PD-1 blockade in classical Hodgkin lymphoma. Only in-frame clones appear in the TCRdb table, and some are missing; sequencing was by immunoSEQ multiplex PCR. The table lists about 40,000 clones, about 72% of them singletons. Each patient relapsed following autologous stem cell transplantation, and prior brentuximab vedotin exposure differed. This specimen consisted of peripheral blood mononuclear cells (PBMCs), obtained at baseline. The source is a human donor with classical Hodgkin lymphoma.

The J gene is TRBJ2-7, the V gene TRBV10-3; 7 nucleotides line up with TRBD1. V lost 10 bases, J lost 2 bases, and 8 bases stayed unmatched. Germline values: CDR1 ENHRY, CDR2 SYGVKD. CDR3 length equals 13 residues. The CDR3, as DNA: TGTGCCACCGGGACAGCAGAGACCTACGAGCAGTACTTC. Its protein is CATGTAETYEQYF.

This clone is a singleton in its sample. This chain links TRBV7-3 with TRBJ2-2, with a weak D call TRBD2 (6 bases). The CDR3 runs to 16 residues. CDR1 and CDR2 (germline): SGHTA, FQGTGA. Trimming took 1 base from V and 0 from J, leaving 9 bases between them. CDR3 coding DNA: TGTGCCAGCAGCTTAAATCCGGGGGCGAACACCGGGGAGCTGTTTTTT. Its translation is CASSLNPGANTGELFF.

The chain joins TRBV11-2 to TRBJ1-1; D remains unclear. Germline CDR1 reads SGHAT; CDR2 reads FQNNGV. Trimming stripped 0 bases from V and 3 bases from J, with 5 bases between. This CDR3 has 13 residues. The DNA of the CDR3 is TGTGCCAGCAGCTTAGAAACCGACACTGAAGCTTTCTTT. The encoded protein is CASSLETDTEAFF.

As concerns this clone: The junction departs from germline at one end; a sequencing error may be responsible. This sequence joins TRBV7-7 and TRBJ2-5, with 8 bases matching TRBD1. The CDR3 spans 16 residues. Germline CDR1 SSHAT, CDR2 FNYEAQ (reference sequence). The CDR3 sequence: CASSLGGPGGRETQYF. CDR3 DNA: TGTGCTAGCAGCTTAGGAGGGCCAGGGGGCAGAGAGACCCAGTACTTC.

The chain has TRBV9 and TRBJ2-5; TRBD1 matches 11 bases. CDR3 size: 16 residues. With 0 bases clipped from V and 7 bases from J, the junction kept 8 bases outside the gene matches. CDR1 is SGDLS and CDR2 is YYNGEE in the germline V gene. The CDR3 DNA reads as TGTGCCAGCAGCGTAGATGATGGGACAGGGGGTCGGACCCAGTACTTC. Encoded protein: CASSVDDGTGGRTQYF.

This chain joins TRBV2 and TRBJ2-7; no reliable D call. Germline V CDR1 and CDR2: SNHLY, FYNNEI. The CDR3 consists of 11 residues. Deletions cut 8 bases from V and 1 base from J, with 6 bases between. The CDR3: CASGGSYEQYF. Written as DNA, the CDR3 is TGTGCCAGCGGTGGGTCCTACGAGCAGTACTTC.

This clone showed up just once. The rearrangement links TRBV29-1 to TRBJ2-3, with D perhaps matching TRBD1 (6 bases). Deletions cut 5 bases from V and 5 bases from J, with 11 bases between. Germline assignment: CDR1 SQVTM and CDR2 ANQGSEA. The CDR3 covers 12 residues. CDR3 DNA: TGCAGCGTTATACAGGGTGGAGATACGCAGTATTTT. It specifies CSVIQGGDTQYF.

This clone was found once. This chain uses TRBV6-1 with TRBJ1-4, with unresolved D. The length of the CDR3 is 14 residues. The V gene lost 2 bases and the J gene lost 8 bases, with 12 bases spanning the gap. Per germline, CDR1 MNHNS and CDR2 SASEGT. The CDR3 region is CASSERARREKLFF. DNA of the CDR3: TGTGCCAGCAGTGAAAGGGCCCGAAGGGAAAAACTGTTTTTT.

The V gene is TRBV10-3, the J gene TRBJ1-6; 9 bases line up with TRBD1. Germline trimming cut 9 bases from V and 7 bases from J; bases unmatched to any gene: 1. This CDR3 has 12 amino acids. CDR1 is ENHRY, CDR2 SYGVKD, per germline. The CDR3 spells CAIGQGNSPLHF. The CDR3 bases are TGTGCCATAGGACAGGGGAATTCACCCCTCCACTTT.

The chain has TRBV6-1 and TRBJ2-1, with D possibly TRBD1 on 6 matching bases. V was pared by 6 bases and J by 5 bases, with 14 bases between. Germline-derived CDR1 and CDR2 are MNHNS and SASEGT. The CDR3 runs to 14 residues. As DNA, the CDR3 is TGTGCCAGCAGCTACCGGGACATCGACAATGAGCAGTTCTTC. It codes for CASSYRDIDNEQFF.

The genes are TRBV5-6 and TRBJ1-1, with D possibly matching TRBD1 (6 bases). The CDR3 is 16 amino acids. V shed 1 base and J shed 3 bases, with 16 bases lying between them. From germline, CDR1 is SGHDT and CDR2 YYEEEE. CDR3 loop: CASSLLRTEPYTEAFF. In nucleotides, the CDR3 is TGTGCCAGCAGCTTGCTCCGGACAGAGCCTTACACTGAAGCTTTCTTT.

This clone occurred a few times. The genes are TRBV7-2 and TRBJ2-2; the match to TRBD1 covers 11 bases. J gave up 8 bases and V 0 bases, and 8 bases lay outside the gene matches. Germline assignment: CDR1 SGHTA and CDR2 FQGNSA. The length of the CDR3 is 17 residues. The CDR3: CASSLARTGGPRGELFF. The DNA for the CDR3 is TGTGCCAGCAGCTTAGCGAGGACAGGGGGCCCTAGGGGGGAGCTGTTTTTT.

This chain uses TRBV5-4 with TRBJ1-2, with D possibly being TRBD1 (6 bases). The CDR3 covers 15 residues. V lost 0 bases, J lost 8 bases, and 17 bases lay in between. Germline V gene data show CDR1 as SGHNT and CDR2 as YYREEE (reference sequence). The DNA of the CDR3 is TGTGCCAGCAGCTTGGTGGACAGTGACTCAGGGGGCTACACCTTC. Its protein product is CASSLVDSDSGGYTF.

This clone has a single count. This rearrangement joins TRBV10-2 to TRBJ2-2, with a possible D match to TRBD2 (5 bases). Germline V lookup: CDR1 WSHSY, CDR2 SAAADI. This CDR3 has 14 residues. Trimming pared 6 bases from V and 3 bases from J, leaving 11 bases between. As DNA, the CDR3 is TGCGCCAGCAGGAGCGGTGGGGACACCGGGGAGCTGTTTTTT. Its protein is CASRSGGDTGELFF.

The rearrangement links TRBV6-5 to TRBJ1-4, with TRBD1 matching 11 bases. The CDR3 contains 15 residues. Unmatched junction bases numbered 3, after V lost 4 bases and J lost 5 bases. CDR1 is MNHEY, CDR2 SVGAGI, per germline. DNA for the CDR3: TGTGCCAGCAGTTTGGACAGGGGGCGGAATGAAAAACTGTTTTTT. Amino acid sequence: CASSLDRGRNEKLFF.

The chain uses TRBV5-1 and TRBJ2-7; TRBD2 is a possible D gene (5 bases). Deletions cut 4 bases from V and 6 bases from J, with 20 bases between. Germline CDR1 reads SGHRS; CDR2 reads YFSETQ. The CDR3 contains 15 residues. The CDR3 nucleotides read TGCGCCAGCAGCGCCGGGTTCCGACTAACCAGCGAGCAGTACTTC. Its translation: CASSAGFRLTSEQYF.

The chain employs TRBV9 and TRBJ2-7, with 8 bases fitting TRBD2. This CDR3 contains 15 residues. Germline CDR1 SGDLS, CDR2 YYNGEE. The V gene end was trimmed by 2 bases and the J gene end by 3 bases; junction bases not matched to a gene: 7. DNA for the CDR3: TGTGCCAGCAGCGTGGGAACTAGCGGAGTCTACGAGCAGTACTTC. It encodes CASSVGTSGVYEQYF.

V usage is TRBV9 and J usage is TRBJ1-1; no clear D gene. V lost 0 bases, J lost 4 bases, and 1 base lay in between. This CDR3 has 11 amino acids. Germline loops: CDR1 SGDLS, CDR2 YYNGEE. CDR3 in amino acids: CASSVVTEAFF. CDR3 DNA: TGTGCCAGCAGCGTAGTCACTGAAGCTTTCTTT.

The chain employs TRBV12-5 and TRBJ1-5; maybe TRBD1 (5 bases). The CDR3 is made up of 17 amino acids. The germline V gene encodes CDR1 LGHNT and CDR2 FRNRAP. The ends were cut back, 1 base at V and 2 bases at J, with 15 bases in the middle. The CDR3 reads CASGLGQGSGGNQPQHF. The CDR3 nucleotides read TGTGCTAGTGGTTTGGGCCAGGGTTCGGGTGGCAATCAGCCCCAGCATTTT.

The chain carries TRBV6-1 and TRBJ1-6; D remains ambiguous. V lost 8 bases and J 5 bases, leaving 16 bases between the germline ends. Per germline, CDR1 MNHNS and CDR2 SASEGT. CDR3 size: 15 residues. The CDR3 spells CASQSLDGNNSPLHF. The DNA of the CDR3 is TGTGCCAGCCAATCCTTGGACGGCAATAATTCACCCCTCCACTTT.

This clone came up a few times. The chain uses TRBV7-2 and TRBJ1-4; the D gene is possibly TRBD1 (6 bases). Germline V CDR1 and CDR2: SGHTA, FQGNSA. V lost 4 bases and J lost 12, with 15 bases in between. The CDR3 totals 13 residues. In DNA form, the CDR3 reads TGTGCCAGCAGCTCTAATTGGGGGGCGGAACTGTTTTTT. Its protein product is CASSSNWGAELFF. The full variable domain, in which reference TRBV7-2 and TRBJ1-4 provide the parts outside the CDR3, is GAGVSQSPSNKVTEKGKDVELRCDPISGHTALYWYRQSLGQGLEFLIYFQGNSAPDKSGLPSDRFSAERTGGSVSTLTIQRTQQEDSAVYLCASSSNWGAELFFGSGTQLSVL.

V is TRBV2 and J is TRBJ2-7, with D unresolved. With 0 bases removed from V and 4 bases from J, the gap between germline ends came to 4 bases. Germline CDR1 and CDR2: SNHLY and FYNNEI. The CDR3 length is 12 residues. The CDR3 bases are TGTGCCAGCAGTGAAGCGGTGTACGAGCAGTACTTC. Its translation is CASSEAVYEQYF.

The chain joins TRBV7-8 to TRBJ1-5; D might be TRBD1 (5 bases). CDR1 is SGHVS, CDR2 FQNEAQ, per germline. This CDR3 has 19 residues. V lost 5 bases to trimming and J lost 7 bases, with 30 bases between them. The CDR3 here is CASSPRGDSREVDGQPQHF. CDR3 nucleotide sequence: TGTGCCAGCAGCCCCCGGGGAGACTCCAGGGAGGTGGACGGGCAGCCCCAGCATTTT.

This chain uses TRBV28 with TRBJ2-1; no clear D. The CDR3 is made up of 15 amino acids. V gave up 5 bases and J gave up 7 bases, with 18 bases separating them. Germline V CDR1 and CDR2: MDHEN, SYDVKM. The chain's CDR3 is CASSPVSRVWNEQFF. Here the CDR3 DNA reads TGTGCCAGCAGTCCCGTCTCACGGGTGTGGAATGAGCAGTTCTTC.

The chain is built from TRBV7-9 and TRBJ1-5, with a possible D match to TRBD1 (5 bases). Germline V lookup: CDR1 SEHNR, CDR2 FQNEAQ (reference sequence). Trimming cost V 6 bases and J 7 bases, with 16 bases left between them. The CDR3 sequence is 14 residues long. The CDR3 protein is CASSSGGSLQPQHF. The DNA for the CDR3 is TGTGCCAGCAGTTCCGGGGGTTCCCTCCAGCCCCAGCATTTT.

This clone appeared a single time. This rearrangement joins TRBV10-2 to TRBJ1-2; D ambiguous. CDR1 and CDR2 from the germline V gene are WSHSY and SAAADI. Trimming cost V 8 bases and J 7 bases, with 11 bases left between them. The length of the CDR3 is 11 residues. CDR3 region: CASVGRSGYTF. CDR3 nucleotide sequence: TGCGCCAGCGTAGGACGGAGTGGCTACACCTTC.

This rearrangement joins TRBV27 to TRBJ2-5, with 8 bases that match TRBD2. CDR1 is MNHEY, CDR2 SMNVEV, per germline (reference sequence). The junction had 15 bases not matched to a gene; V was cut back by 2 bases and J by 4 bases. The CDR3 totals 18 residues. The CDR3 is CASSLESLRGGRGETQYF. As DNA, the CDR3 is TGTGCCAGCAGTTTAGAGTCCCTACGGGGGGGGCGAGGAGAGACCCAGTACTTC.